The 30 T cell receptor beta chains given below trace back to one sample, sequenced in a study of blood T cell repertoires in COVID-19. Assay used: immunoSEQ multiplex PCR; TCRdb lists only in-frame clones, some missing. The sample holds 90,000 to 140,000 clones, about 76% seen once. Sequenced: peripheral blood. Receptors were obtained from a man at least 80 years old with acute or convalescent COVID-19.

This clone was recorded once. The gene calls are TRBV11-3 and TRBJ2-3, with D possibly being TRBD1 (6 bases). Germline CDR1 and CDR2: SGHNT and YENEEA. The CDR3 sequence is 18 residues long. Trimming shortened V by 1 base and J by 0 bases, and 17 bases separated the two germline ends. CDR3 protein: CASSLGTGTRGSTDTQYF. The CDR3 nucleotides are TGTGCCAGCAGCTTAGGGACCGGGACAAGGGGTAGCACAGATACGCAGTATTTT.

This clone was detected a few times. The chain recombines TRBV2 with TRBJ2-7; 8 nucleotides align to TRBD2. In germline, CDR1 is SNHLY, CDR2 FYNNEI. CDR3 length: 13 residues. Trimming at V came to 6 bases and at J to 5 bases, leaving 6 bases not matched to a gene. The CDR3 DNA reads TGTGCCAGCAGCTCAAGCGGGAGACACGAGCAGTACTTC. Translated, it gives CASSSSGRHEQYF.

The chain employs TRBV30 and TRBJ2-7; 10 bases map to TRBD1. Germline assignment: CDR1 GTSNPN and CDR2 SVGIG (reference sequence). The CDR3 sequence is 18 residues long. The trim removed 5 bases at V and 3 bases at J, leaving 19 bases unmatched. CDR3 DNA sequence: TGTGCCTGGGGCCCTACCCCCGCCGGGACAGGGGTTCTCTACGAGCAGTACTTC. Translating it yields CAWGPTPAGTGVLYEQYF.

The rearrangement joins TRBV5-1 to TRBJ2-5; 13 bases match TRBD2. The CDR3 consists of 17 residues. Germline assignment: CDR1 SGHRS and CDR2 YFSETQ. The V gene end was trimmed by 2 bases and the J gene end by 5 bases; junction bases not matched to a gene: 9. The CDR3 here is CASSFGTSGIIGETQYF. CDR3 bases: TGCGCCAGCAGCTTCGGGACTAGCGGGATCATAGGGGAGACCCAGTACTTC.

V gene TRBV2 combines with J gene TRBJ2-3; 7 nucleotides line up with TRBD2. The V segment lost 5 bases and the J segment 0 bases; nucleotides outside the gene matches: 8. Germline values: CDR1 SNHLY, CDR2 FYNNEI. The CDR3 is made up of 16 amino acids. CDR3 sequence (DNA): TGTGCCAGCAGTCTCCAAGCGGGGCTTAGCACAGATACGCAGTATTTT. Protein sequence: CASSLQAGLSTDTQYF.

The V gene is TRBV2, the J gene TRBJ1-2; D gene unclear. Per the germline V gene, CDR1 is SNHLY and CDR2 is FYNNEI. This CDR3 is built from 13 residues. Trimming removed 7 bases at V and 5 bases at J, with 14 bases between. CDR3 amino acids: CASIPDLGYGYTF. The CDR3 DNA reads TGTGCCAGCATCCCGGACTTGGGGTATGGCTACACCTTC.

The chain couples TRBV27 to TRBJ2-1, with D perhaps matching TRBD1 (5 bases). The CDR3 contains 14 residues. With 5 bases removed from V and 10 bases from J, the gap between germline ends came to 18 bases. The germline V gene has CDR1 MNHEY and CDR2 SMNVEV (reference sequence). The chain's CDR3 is CASSIIPQGDEQFF. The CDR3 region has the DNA TGTGCCAGCAGTATAATCCCCCAGGGTGACGAGCAGTTCTTC.

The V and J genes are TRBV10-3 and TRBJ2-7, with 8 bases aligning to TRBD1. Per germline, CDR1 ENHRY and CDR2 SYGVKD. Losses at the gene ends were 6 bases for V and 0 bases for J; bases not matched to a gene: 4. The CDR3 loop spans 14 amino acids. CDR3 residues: CAIRDDRGSYEQYF. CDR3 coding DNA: TGTGCCATCAGGGACGACAGGGGCTCCTACGAGCAGTACTTC.

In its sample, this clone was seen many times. Here the CDR3 reads CASSFAGSRNSPLHF. As DNA, the CDR3 is TGTGCCAGCAGCTTCGCCGGGAGCCGTAATTCACCCCTCCACTTT. This chain joins TRBV11-2 and TRBJ1-6, with unresolved D. Germline CDR1 and CDR2: SGHAT and FQNNGV. CDR3 length: 15 amino acids. Trimming left V 3 bases short and J 6 bases short, with 12 bases between.

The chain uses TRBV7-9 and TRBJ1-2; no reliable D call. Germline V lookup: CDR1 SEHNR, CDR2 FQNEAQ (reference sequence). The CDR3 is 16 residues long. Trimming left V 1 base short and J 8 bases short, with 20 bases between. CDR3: CASSLGRAEGPSGYTF. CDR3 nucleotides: TGTGCCAGCAGCTTAGGGCGTGCGGAAGGTCCATCCGGCTACACCTTC.

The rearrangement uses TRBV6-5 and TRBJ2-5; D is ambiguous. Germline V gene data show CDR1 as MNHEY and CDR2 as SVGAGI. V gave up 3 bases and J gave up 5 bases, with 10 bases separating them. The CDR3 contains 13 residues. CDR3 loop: CASSYSPAETQYF. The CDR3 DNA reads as TGTGCCAGCAGTTATTCCCCCGCGGAGACCCAGTACTTC.

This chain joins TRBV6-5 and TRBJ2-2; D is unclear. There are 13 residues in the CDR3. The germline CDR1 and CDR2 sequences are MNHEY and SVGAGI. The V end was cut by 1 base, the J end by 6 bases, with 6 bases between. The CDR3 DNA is TGTGCCAGCAGTTACTTTGAGGCCGGGGAGCTGTTTTTT. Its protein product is CASSYFEAGELFF.

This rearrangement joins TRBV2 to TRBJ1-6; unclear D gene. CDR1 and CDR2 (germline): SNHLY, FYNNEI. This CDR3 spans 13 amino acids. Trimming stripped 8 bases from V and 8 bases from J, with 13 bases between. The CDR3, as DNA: TGTGCCAGCGGCCTAGCCCTGTATTCACCCCTCCACTTT. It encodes CASGLALYSPLHF.

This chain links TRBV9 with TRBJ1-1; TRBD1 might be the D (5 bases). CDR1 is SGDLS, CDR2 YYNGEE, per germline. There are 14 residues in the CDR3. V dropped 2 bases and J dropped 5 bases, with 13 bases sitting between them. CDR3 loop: CASSVQGVGTEAFF. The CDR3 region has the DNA TGTGCCAGCAGCGTGCAAGGGGTGGGGACTGAAGCTTTCTTT.

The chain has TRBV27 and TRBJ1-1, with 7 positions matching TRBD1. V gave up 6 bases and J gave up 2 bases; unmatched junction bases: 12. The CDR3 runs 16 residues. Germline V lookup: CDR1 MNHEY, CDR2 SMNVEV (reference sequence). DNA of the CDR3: TGTGCCAGCAGCCCTAGAACCGGGACAGCCAACACTGAAGCTTTCTTT. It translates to CASSPRTGTANTEAFF.

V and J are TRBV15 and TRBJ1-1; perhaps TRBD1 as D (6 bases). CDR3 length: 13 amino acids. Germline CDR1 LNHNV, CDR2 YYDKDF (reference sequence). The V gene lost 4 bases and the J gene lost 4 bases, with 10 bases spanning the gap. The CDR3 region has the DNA TGTGCCACCAGCACGGACAGTTTCACTGAAGCTTTCTTT. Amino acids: CATSTDSFTEAFF. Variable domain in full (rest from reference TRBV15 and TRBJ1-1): DAMVIQNPRYQVTQFGKPVTLSCSQTLNHNVMYWYQQKSSQAPKLLFHYYDKDFNNEADTPDNFQSRRPNTSFCFLDIRSPGLGDTAMYLCATSTDSFTEAFFGQGTRLTVV.

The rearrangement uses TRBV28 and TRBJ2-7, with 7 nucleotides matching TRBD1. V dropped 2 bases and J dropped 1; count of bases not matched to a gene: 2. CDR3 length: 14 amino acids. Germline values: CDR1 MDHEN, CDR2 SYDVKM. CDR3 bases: TGTGCCAGCAGTTTAGGCAGGGGGTCCTACGAGCAGTACTTC. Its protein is CASSLGRGSYEQYF. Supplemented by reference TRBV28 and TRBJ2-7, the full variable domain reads DVKVTQSSRYLVKRTGEKVFLECVQDMDHENMFWYRQDPGLGLRLIYFSYDVKMKEKGDIPEGYSVSREKKERFSLILESASTNQTSMYLCASSLGRGSYEQYFGPGTRLTVT.

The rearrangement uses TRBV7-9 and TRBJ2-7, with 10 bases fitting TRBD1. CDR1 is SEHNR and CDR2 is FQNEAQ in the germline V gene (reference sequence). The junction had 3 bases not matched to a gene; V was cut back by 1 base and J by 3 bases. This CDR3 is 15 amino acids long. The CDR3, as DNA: TGTGCCAGCAGCTTAGTAAGGACAGGGGGCTACGAGCAGTACTTC. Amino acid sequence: CASSLVRTGGYEQYF. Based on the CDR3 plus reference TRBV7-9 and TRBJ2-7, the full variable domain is DTGVSQNPRHKITKRGQNVTFRCDPISEHNRLYWYRQTLGQGPEFLTYFQNEAQLEKSRLLSDRFSAERPKGSFSTLEIQRTEQGDSAMYLCASSLVRTGGYEQYFGPGTRLTVT.

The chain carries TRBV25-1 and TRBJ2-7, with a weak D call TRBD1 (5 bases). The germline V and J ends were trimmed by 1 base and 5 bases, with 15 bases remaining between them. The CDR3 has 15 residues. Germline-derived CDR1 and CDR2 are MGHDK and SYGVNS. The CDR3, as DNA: TGTGCCAGCAGTGAATGGCAATCAGGGAAGGACGAGCAGTACTTC. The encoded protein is CASSEWQSGKDEQYF.

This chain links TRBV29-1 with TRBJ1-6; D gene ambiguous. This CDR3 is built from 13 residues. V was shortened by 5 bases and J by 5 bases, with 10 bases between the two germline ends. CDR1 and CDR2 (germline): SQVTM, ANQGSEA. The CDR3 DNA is TGCAGCGTTCGTCGGGGAGATAATTCACCCCTCCACTTT. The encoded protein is CSVRRGDNSPLHF.

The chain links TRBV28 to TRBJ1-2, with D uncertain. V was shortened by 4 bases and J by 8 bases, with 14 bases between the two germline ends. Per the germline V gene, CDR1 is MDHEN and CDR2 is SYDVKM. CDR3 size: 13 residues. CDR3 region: CASSYSRQTGYTF. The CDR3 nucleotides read TGTGCCAGCAGTTATTCCAGACAAACCGGCTACACCTTC.

CDR3 protein: CASSPPTGVLNYGYTF. The CDR3 nucleotides read TGTGCCAGCTCACCACCAACAGGGGTCCTTAACTATGGCTACACCTTC. The V and J genes are TRBV18 and TRBJ1-2, with TRBD1 matching over 7 bases. Per germline, CDR1 KGHSH and CDR2 LQKENI. V shed 0 bases and J 1 base; nucleotides not matched to a gene: 5. CDR3 size: 16 residues.

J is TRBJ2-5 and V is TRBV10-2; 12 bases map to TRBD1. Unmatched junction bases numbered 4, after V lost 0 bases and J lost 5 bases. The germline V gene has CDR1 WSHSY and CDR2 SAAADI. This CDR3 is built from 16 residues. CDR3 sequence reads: CASSESGTGGRETQYF. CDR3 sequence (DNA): TGCGCCAGCAGTGAGTCCGGGACAGGGGGCCGGGAGACCCAGTACTTC.

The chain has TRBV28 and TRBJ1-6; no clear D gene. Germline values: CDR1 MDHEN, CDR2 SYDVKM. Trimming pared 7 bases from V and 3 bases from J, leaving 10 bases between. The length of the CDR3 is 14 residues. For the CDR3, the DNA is TGTGCCAGCACGGTCAACCTCTATAATTCACCCCTCCACTTT. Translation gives CASTVNLYNSPLHF.

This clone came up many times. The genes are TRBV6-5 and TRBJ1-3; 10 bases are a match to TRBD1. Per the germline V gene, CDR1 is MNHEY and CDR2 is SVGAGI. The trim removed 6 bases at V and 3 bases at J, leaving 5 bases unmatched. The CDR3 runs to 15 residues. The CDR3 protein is CASRVDRGSGNTIYF. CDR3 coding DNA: TGTGCCAGCAGGGTGGACAGGGGGAGTGGAAACACCATATATTTT.

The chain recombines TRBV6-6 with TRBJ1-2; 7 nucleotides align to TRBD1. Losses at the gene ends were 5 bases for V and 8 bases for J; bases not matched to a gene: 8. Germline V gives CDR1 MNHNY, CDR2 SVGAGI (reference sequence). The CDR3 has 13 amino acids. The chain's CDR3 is CASSPTGSGGYTF. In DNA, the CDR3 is TGTGCCAGCAGTCCGACAGGGAGTGGAGGCTACACCTTC.

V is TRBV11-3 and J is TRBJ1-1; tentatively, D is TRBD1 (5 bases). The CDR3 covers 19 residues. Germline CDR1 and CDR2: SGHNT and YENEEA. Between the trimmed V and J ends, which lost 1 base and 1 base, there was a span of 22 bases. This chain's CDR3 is CASSLVKRQIKSQNTEAFF. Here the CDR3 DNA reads TGTGCCAGCAGCTTAGTCAAGAGACAGATAAAGTCGCAGAACACTGAAGCTTTCTTT.

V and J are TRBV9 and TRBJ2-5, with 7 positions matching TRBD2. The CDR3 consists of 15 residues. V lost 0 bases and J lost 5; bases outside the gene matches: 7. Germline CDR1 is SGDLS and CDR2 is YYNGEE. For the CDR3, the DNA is TGTGCCAGCAGCGTAGGGTGGCGGGAGTGGGAGACCCAGTACTTC. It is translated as CASSVGWREWETQYF.

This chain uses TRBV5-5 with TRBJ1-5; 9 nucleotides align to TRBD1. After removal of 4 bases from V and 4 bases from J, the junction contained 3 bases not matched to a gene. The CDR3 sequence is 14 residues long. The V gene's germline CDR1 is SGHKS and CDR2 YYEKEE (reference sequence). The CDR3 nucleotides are TGTGCCAGCAGCATTGGGACAGGGAATCAGCCCCAGCATTTT. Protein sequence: CASSIGTGNQPQHF.

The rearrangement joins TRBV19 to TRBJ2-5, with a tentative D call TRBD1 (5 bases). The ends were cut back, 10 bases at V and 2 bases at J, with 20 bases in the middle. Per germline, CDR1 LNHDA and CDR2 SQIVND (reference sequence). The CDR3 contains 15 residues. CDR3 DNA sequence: TGTGCCACAAAAGGGATAGGGGCGTCTCAAGAGACCCAGTACTTC. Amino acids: CATKGIGASQETQYF.